What follows are 27 T cell receptor beta chains derived from one specimen sequenced in a study of shared clonotypes between healthy human individuals. The assay was immunoSEQ multiplex PCR, and TCRdb's table has in-frame clones only and misses some. Here the sample spans 700,000 or so clones, less than 80% being singletons. Material for sequencing was memory CD4+ T cells sorted from blood. Noted subset: CD45RA-negative fraction. The receptors originated from a woman aged 25 to 39 in good health.

Concerning this clone: This specimen includes other DNA sequences encoding the same CDR3. The gene calls are TRBV19 and TRBJ2-2; tentative D call: TRBD1 (6 bases). CDR1 is LNHDA and CDR2 is SQIVND in the germline V gene (reference sequence). The germline V and J ends were trimmed by 3 bases and 7 bases, with 12 bases remaining between them. This CDR3 is 14 amino acids long. This chain's CDR3 is CASSIPGGGGELFF. The CDR3 DNA is TGTGCCAGTAGTATCCCTGGGGGCGGCGGGGAGCTGTTTTTT.

In regard to this clone: Given a much more abundant clone one base away, this may be a read error. The chain carries TRBV28 and TRBJ1-1; maybe TRBD1 (6 bases). Trimming stripped 4 bases from V and 4 bases from J, with 13 bases between. Germline loops: CDR1 MDHEN, CDR2 SYDVKM. CDR3 length: 14 amino acids. The DNA of the CDR3 is TGTGCCAGCAGTTCTGCAGGGGATGCCACTGAAGCTTTCTTT. Protein product: CASSSAGDATEAFF.

This chain links TRBV2 with TRBJ2-7, with 9 bases identical to TRBD1. This CDR3 is 14 amino acids long. The V segment lost 4 bases and the J segment 0 bases; nucleotides outside the gene matches: 1. The germline CDR1 and CDR2 sequences are SNHLY and FYNNEI. The CDR3 DNA reads TGTGCCAGCAGTGGACAGGGGGTCTCCTACGAGCAGTACTTC. This codes for CASSGQGVSYEQYF.

This chain connects TRBV28 to TRBJ1-3; the match to TRBD1 covers 7 bases. This CDR3 comprises 17 residues. The J segment lost 0 bases and the V segment lost 4 bases, leaving 9 bases of the junction unmatched. Germline V CDR1 and CDR2: MDHEN, SYDVKM. For the CDR3, the DNA is TGTGCCAGCAGTTCTTGGGGACAGTCGAGCTCTGGAAACACCATATATTTT. It encodes CASSSWGQSSSGNTIYF.

The V and J genes are TRBV5-1 and TRBJ2-1; 9 bases agree with TRBD1. The V and J ends lost 7 bases and 11 bases, in that order; junction bases with no gene match: 10. The CDR3 sequence is 13 residues long. Germline CDR1 is SGHRS and CDR2 is YFSETQ. This chain's CDR3 is CASRPGQGAKQFF. CDR3 in DNA: TGCGCCAGCCGGCCGGGACAGGGAGCTAAGCAGTTCTTC. The full variable domain, completed using reference TRBV5-1 and TRBJ2-1, is KAGVTQTPRYLIKTRGQQVTLSCSPISGHRSVSWYQQTPGQGLQFLFEYFSETQRNKGNFPGRFSGRQFSNSRSEMNVSTLELGDSALYLCASRPGQGAKQFFGPGTRLTVL.

J is TRBJ1-5 and V is TRBV19; D is uncertain. In germline, CDR1 is LNHDA, CDR2 SQIVND (reference sequence). CDR3 size: 12 residues. Trimming removed 9 bases from V and 7 bases from J, with 13 bases in between. As DNA, the CDR3 is TGTGCCAGCGGGGTATTAGGGCAGCCCCAGCATTTT. Its protein product is CASGVLGQPQHF.

This clone appeared a few times. CDR3 residues: CASSLVGGTTDTQYF. The CDR3 DNA follows: TGCGCCAGCAGCTTGGTGGGCGGGACCACAGATACGCAGTATTTT. V usage is TRBV5-1 and J usage is TRBJ2-3; possibly TRBD2 for D (6 bases). With 0 bases removed from V and 2 bases from J, the gap between germline ends came to 10 bases. Germline lookup yields CDR1 SGHRS and CDR2 YFSETQ. The length of the CDR3 is 15 residues. The full variable domain, its missing parts supplied by reference TRBV5-1 and TRBJ2-3, is KAGVTQTPRYLIKTRGQQVTLSCSPISGHRSVSWYQQTPGQGLQFLFEYFSETQRNKGNFPGRFSGRQFSNSRSEMNVSTLELGDSALYLCASSLVGGTTDTQYFGPGTRLTVL.

With respect to this clone: Additional DNA sequences in this sample encode the identical CDR3. The chain recombines TRBV5-1 with TRBJ2-7; D is unresolved. Per the germline V gene, CDR1 is SGHRS and CDR2 is YFSETQ. The V end was cut by 3 bases, the J end by 2 bases, with 3 bases between. The CDR3 contains 11 residues. The CDR3 sequence: CASSSAYEQYF. CDR3 DNA: TGCGCCAGCAGCTCTGCCTACGAGCAGTACTTC.

The J gene is TRBJ1-5, the V gene TRBV2; tentative D call: TRBD1 (6 bases). This CDR3 has 14 residues. Trimming removed 6 bases from V and 2 bases from J, with 11 bases in between. CDR1 is SNHLY, CDR2 FYNNEI, per germline. The CDR3 nucleotides read TGTGCCAGCAGAATAGGACAGCGCAATCAGCCCCAGCATTTT. It translates to CASRIGQRNQPQHF.

This clone appeared a single time. CDR3 bases: TGTGCCAGCAGCTCCGACATTACGAACACCGGGGAGCTGTTTTTT. This encodes CASSSDITNTGELFF. The gene calls are TRBV11-3 and TRBJ2-2; D not certain. Trimming took 4 bases from V and 0 from J, leaving 9 bases between them. The CDR3 totals 15 residues. Germline V lookup: CDR1 SGHNT, CDR2 YENEEA. The full variable domain, completed using reference TRBV11-3 and TRBJ2-2, is EAGVVQSPRYKIIEKKQPVAFWCNPISGHNTLYWYLQNLGQGPELLIRYENEEAVDDSQLPKDRFSAERLKGVDSTLKIQPAELGDSAVYLCASSSDITNTGELFFGEGSRLTVL.

In DNA, the CDR3 is TGTGCCAGCAGGTACCTCCGGGACCCTATGACTGAAGCTTTCTTT. Translating gives CASRYLRDPMTEAFF. The chain combines TRBV6-5 with TRBJ1-1; D is possibly TRBD1 (5 bases). CDR1 and CDR2 (germline): MNHEY, SVGAGI. The length of the CDR3 is 15 residues. V was clipped by 6 bases and J by 5 bases, with 19 bases between them.

V gene TRBV7-3 combines with J gene TRBJ2-7; D possibly corresponds to TRBD2 (6 bases). The V and J ends lost 6 bases and 6 bases respectively, with 18 bases between them. Germline V CDR1 and CDR2: SGHTA, FQGTGA. The CDR3 has 14 residues. The CDR3 sequence: CASRSPGGTFEQYF. CDR3 DNA: TGTGCCAGCAGGTCTCCCGGCGGGACCTTCGAGCAGTACTTC.

The V call is TRBV15, the J call TRBJ2-3, with 9 bases matching TRBD1. The V gene's germline CDR1 is LNHNV and CDR2 YYDKDF (reference sequence). Unmatched junction bases numbered 4, after V lost 3 bases and J lost 6 bases. The CDR3 consists of 14 residues. This chain's CDR3 is CATSRGTGRDTQYF. Written as DNA, the CDR3 is TGTGCCACCAGCAGGGGGACAGGGCGGGATACGCAGTATTTT.

This clone occurred once. This same CDR3 is encoded by further DNA sequences in the sample. The chain joins TRBV28 to TRBJ2-7; 7 nucleotides align to TRBD2. In germline, CDR1 is MDHEN, CDR2 SYDVKM. J was trimmed by 7 bases and V by 7 bases; bases with no gene match: 7. The CDR3 consists of 12 residues. CDR3 region: CASKLAGGEQYF. CDR3 DNA sequence: TGTGCCAGCAAGTTGGCCGGGGGGGAGCAGTACTTC.

CDR3 loop: CASSVIGTQYF. The CDR3 DNA sequence: TGTGCCAGCAGCGTCATAGGGACCCAGTACTTC. This chain uses TRBV2 with TRBJ2-5; no clear D gene. There are 11 residues in the CDR3. V was pared by 6 bases and J by 7 bases, with 9 bases between. Germline loops: CDR1 SNHLY, CDR2 FYNNEI. Full variable domain (outside the CDR3, taken from reference TRBV2 and TRBJ2-5): EPEVTQTPSHQVTQMGQEVILRCVPISNHLYFYWYRQILGQKVEFLVSFYNNEISEKSEIFDDQFSVERPDGSNFTLKIRSTKLEDSAMYFCASSVIGTQYFGPGTRLLVL.

J is TRBJ2-7 and V is TRBV2; D gene ambiguous. The ends were cut back, 6 bases at V and 0 bases at J, with 6 bases in the middle. The CDR3 has 12 residues. CDR1 and CDR2 (germline): SNHLY, FYNNEI. CDR3 residues: CASSQSSYEQYF. The CDR3 coding sequence is TGTGCCAGCAGCCAGAGCTCCTACGAGCAGTACTTC.

This clone was seen only a few times. V and J are TRBV7-7 and TRBJ2-5, with 7 bases matching TRBD1. The CDR3 contains 14 residues. The trim removed 5 bases at V and 4 bases at J, leaving 7 bases unmatched. CDR1 and CDR2 (germline): SSHAT, FNYEAQ (reference sequence). CDR3 sequence (DNA): TGTGCCAGCAGCCCGACAGGGTCAGGAGAGACCCAGTACTTC. It yields the protein CASSPTGSGETQYF.

This chain connects TRBV5-8 to TRBJ2-6; D is possibly TRBD2 (6 bases). The CDR3 runs to 15 residues. From germline, CDR1 is SGHTS and CDR2 YDEGEE. Trimming left V 1 base short and J 2 bases short, with 7 bases between. The CDR3 loop is CASSLWGAGANVLTF. DNA of the CDR3: TGTGCCAGCAGCTTGTGGGGGGCTGGGGCCAACGTCCTGACTTTC.

The chain uses TRBV6-1 and TRBJ1-5, with a possible D match to TRBD1 (5 bases). The germline V and J ends were trimmed by 4 bases and 0 bases, with 10 bases remaining between them. Germline lookup yields CDR1 MNHNS and CDR2 SASEGT. This CDR3 has 15 residues. The CDR3 region is CASSGQTDSNQPQHF. The CDR3 DNA follows: TGTGCCAGCAGTGGACAGACCGATAGCAATCAGCCCCAGCATTTT.

The table lists this clone with a count of one. V and J are TRBV28 and TRBJ1-5; D gene unclear. The ends were cut back, 5 bases at V and 6 bases at J, with 14 bases in the middle. Germline V gene lookup returns CDR1 MDHEN and CDR2 SYDVKM. The CDR3 runs to 14 residues. CDR3 DNA sequence: TGTGCCAGCAGTCCATACTTAGGTGGTCAGCCCCAGCATTTT. This sequence encodes CASSPYLGGQPQHF. The full variable domain, rest sourced from reference TRBV28 and TRBJ1-5, is DVKVTQSSRYLVKRTGEKVFLECVQDMDHENMFWYRQDPGLGLRLIYFSYDVKMKEKGDIPEGYSVSREKKERFSLILESASTNQTSMYLCASSPYLGGQPQHFGDGTRLSIL.

The sample holds one count of this clone. The chain uses TRBV28 and TRBJ2-7; 8 bases are a match to TRBD2. The CDR3 totals 14 residues. V trimming: 5 bases; J trimming: 6 bases; junction bases outside the gene matches: 9. Germline V gene lookup returns CDR1 MDHEN and CDR2 SYDVKM. The CDR3 protein is CASSALAAAGEQYF. In DNA, the CDR3 is TGTGCCAGCAGTGCACTAGCGGCCGCCGGCGAGCAGTACTTC. The full variable domain, in which reference TRBV28 and TRBJ2-7 provide the parts outside the CDR3, is DVKVTQSSRYLVKRTGEKVFLECVQDMDHENMFWYRQDPGLGLRLIYFSYDVKMKEKGDIPEGYSVSREKKERFSLILESASTNQTSMYLCASSALAAAGEQYFGPGTRLTVT.

This clone has just a few counts. This rearrangement joins TRBV6-5 to TRBJ2-1, with TRBD1 identical over 7 bases. The V segment lost 5 bases and the J segment 12 bases; nucleotides outside the gene matches: 13. CDR1 is MNHEY, CDR2 SVGAGI, per germline. The CDR3 covers 14 residues. The CDR3 coding sequence is TGTGCCAGCAGTGACAGGGACGGACGGCCCGGGCAGTTCTTC. It specifies CASSDRDGRPGQFF.

This clone showed up many times. J is TRBJ2-3 and V is TRBV5-1; D possibly corresponds to TRBD1 (6 bases). Germline V CDR1 and CDR2: SGHRS, YFSETQ. This CDR3 is built from 17 residues. V lost 4 bases and J lost 4, with 22 bases in between. CDR3 sequence reads: CASSPSAAGALPDTQYF. The CDR3, as DNA: TGCGCCAGCAGCCCATCAGCGGCAGGGGCTTTGCCAGATACGCAGTATTTT.

The chain links TRBV4-2 to TRBJ2-1; TRBD2 aligns across 7 bases. Germline lookup yields CDR1 LGHNA and CDR2 YNFKEQ. The CDR3 totals 15 residues. J lost 8 bases, V lost 0 bases, and 7 bases had no gene match. The CDR3: CASSQESGAWDEQFF. The CDR3, as DNA: TGTGCCAGCAGCCAAGAGAGCGGGGCGTGGGATGAGCAGTTCTTC.

Concerning this clone itself: Mismatch with germline at one junction end may stem from a read error. V gene TRBV6-5 combines with J gene TRBJ2-7, with 7 bases lining up with TRBD2. Germline V lookup: CDR1 MNHEY, CDR2 SVGAGI. The CDR3 sequence is 16 residues long. The CDR3 sequence is CASSWDYYNPSNEQYF. CDR3 sequence (DNA): TGTGCCAGCAGTTGGGACTACTACAACCCCTCCAACGAGCAGTACTTC.

V and J are TRBV16 and TRBJ1-2; tentatively, D is TRBD1 (6 bases). Trimming took off 4 bases at V and 5 bases at J, with 11 bases between the two ends. The CDR3 contains 13 residues. Germline V gives CDR1 KGHSY, CDR2 FQNENV. CDR3 DNA: TGTGCCAGCAGCCCAGAACAGGGATATGGCTACACCTTC. Protein: CASSPEQGYGYTF.

The chain combines TRBV10-3 with TRBJ1-2; D is undetermined. V lost 6 bases, J lost 8 bases, and 10 bases lay in between. The CDR3 totals 11 residues. CDR1 and CDR2 from the germline V gene are ENHRY and SYGVKD. The CDR3 DNA reads as TGTGCCATCAGACGTGAGGAGGGCTACACCTTC. This gives the protein CAIRREEGYTF.